The rows below give T cell receptor beta chains drawn from one sample of a study of T cell repertoires in cytomegalovirus infection. No antigen has been identified for these receptors. TCRdb re-called the reads with MiXCR, one entry per CDR3 protein. The sample carries around 900,000 distinct CDR3 sequences, around 30% recorded once. Sample: cultured CD8+ T cells from PBMCs, taken from culture after CMV antigen stimulation. These TCRs come from a human donor in good health (CMV status not recorded). Some clones in this sample may be carry-over from other donors' samples. Each CDR3 is given with its conserved first and last residue. Each record gives: V gene, J gene, clone size, D gene, CDR3 DNA, CDR3 protein. D genes are given only for firm matches. Clone sizes are given selectively: once, few, many, or a class where the clone is expanded.

TRBV7-3	TRBJ1-1	NA	NA	TGTGCCAGCAGCTTGGGGGACTTTTTGAACACTGAAGCTTTCTTT	CASSLGDFLNTEAFF
TRBV6-2/TRBV6-3	TRBJ1-2	NA	NA	TGTGCCAGCAGTTATAGATCAGAAACGAATAACTATGGCTACACCTTC	CASSYRSETNNYGYTF
TRBV12-3/TRBV12-4	TRBJ2-4	few	NA	TGTGCCAGCACCATGGGTGGGGCCAAAAACATTCAGTACTTC	CASTMGGAKNIQYF
TRBV4-3	TRBJ2-3	few	TRBD2	TGCGCCAGCAGCCAAGGGATAGCGGGGGCTAGCACAGATACGCAGTATTTT	CASSQGIAGASTDTQYF
TRBV4-2	TRBJ2-2	few	TRBD2	TGTGCCAGCAGCCAAGGCTTCCTAGCGGGGGGGCTGAACACCGGGGAGCTGTTTTTT	CASSQGFLAGGLNTGELFF
TRBV12-5	TRBJ2-2	many	TRBD1	TGTGCTAGTGGTCTGGACAGGACGAACACCGGGGAGCTGTTTTTT	CASGLDRTNTGELFF
TRBV27	TRBJ2-6	few	TRBD2	TGTGCCACCTCGACTAGCGGGGGCTCTGGGGCCAACGTCCTGACTTTC	CATSTSGGSGANVLTF
TRBV7-2	TRBJ2-5	many	NA	TGTGCCAGCAGCCGGGACCAAGAGACCCAGTACTTC	CASSRDQETQYF
TRBV28	TRBJ1-1	NA	NA	TGTGCCAGCAGTTTTGGGGGAAGGTCGCCTGAAGCTTTCTTT	CASSFGGRSPEAFF
TRBV7-2	TRBJ2-7	NA	NA	TGTGCCAGCAGCTTATCTCGTGCAGGTGCTTCCTACGAGCAGTACTTC	CASSLSRAGASYEQYF
TRBV27	TRBJ1-1	few	TRBD1	TGTGCCAGCAGTTGGACAGGGGGCCCCACTGAAGCTTTCTTT	CASSWTGGPTEAFF
TRBV7-6	TRBJ2-3	many	NA	TGTGCCAGCAGCTTAGAGTGGTCGGAGGGCCCAGATACGCAGTATTTT	CASSLEWSEGPDTQYF
TRBV12-5	TRBJ2-1	few	NA	TGTGCTAGTGGTCCGGGGACAGAGCAGTTCTTC	CASGPGTEQFF
TRBV7-8	TRBJ2-5	many	TRBD2	TGTGCCAGCAGCCCGCTAGGTGGACTAGCGGGGGGGGAGACCCAGTACTTC	CASSPLGGLAGGETQYF
TRBV10-3	TRBJ1-2	few	NA	TGTGCCACCATGACCGGGACGGGGCGTAACTATGGCTACACCTTC	CATMTGTGRNYGYTF
TRBV20-1	TRBJ2-3	NA	TRBD2	TGCAGTGCTAGCGAGCGGGGGGAAGGATATACGCAGTATTTT	CSASERGEGYTQYF
TRBV7-9	TRBJ2-3	NA	TRBD1	TGTGCCAGCAGGCCAGACAGGGAGACGCAGTATTTT	CASRPDRETQYF
TRBV7-2	TRBJ1-6	NA	NA	TGTGCCAGCAGCTTAGCGAGGACAGCAAATTCACCCCTCCACTTT	CASSLARTANSPLHF
TRBV9	TRBJ1-1	NA	NA	TGTGCCAGCAGCGTAGCTGGGAGGGTGGGCACTGAAGCTTTCTTT	CASSVAGRVGTEAFF
TRBV5-5	TRBJ2-5	NA	NA	TGTGCCAGCCAGCGACCGATCAAGTACCAAGAGACCCAGTACTTC	CASQRPIKYQETQYF
TRBV7-9	TRBJ1-4	NA	NA	TGTGCCAGCAGCCGAATAGAAAAACTGTTTTTT	CASSRIEKLFF
TRBV4-1	TRBJ1-4	NA	NA	TGCGCCAGCAGCCAAGTTTGGGGCAGATCTAATGAAAAACTGTTTTTT	CASSQVWGRSNEKLFF
TRBV14	TRBJ1-2	NA	NA	TGTGCCAGCAGGCCTACTACAGGGCCTGGCTACACCTTC	CASRPTTGPGYTF
TRBV29-1	TRBJ2-5	NA	TRBD2	TGCAGCGTTTTTGGTGGACTAGCGGGAGAACAAGAGACCCAGTACTTC	CSVFGGLAGEQETQYF
TRBV27	TRBJ2-1	few	NA	TGTGCCAGCAGTTTTATTACGGGGTTCTCCTACAATGAGCAGTTCTTC	CASSFITGFSYNEQFF
TRBV6-1	TRBJ2-3	many	NA	TGTGCCAGCAGTGATACCTTCTTGGAGGACGGGAGAGATGTCGATACGCAGTATTTT	CASSDTFLEDGRDVDTQYF
TRBV19	TRBJ2-3	NA	TRBD2	TGTGCCAGTAGTAAGACTAGCGGGGCCGGAGATACGCAGTATTTT	CASSKTSGAGDTQYF
TRBV7-9	TRBJ2-2	NA	TRBD1	TGTGCCACCTCCCTAGGACAGGGATCTAACACCGGGGAGCTGTTTTTT	CATSLGQGSNTGELFF
TRBV7-8	TRBJ2-1	many	NA	TGTGCCAGCAGCCACCGACCCGGTTTATACAATGAGCAGTTCTTC	CASSHRPGLYNEQFF
TRBV5-4	TRBJ2-1	few	TRBD1	TGTGCCAGCAGCTCCGGGGACAGGGGGACGAGGGATGAGCAGTTCTTC	CASSSGDRGTRDEQFF
TRBV19	TRBJ1-5	few	NA	TGTGCCAGTAGTATCGGTAGCGGGTATAGCAATCAGCCCCAGCATTTT	CASSIGSGYSNQPQHF
TRBV29-1	TRBJ2-1	few	TRBD2	TGCAGCGTTTGGGCGGGGGGGGACTACAATGAGCAGTTCTTC	CSVWAGGDYNEQFF
TRBV2	TRBJ2-7	NA	NA	TGTGCCAGCGCCTCCGGGACAATAGCCTACGAGCAGTACTTC	CASASGTIAYEQYF
TRBV7-3	TRBJ2-1	NA	TRBD2	TGTGCCAGCAGCTTTAGTAGCGGGGGGAGCAATGAGCAGTTCTTC	CASSFSSGGSNEQFF
TRBV7-2	TRBJ2-3	NA	NA	TGTGCCAGCAGCCTTGCTGGGGCTCGGGATACGCAGTATTTT	CASSLAGARDTQYF
TRBV19	TRBJ1-5	NA	TRBD1	TGTGCCAGTACCCTGCGGGTCGACAGGGCTAGCAATCAGCCCCAGCATTTT	CASTLRVDRASNQPQHF
TRBV4-1	TRBJ2-3	NA	TRBD2	TGTGCCAGCAGCCAAGATTCTGTACTAGCGGGCACAGATACGCAGTATTTT	CASSQDSVLAGTDTQYF
TRBV5-1	TRBJ1-1	few	NA	TGCGCCAGCAGCTTGGATGGGGGGAACACGGGGTCTTTCTTT	CASSLDGGNTGSFF
TRBV7-6	TRBJ2-5	many	TRBD1	TGTGCCAGCAGCCAGGGACAGCAAGAGACCCAGTACTTC	CASSQGQQETQYF
TRBV13	TRBJ1-1	NA	NA	TGTGCCAGCAGCTCCGGGCGCCGGGAAGCTGAAGCTTTCTTT	CASSSGRREAEAFF
TRBV27	TRBJ1-2	NA	NA	TGTGCCAGCAGTTTATTTCGGGGGGCGCTCTATGGCTACACCTTC	CASSLFRGALYGYTF
TRBV27	TRBJ2-7	NA	NA	TGTGCCAGCAGTTTACTGGGCAGGGTCGACGAGCAGTACTTC	CASSLLGRVDEQYF
TRBV12-5	TRBJ1-4	NA	TRBD1	TGTGCTAGTGGTTGGACAGGGGGCCCAACTAATGAAAAACTGTTTTTT	CASGWTGGPTNEKLFF
TRBV28	TRBJ2-2	NA	TRBD1	TGTGCCAGCAGCCTCAATCCGAACAGGGGGAACACCGGGGAGCTGTTTTTT	CASSLNPNRGNTGELFF
TRBV11-2	TRBJ2-7	NA	TRBD1	TGTGCCAGCACCTCGTGGGGGACAGGAGAGATCGAGCAGTACTTC	CASTSWGTGEIEQYF
TRBV27	TRBJ1-6	NA	NA	TGTGCCAGCAGTTTATTTCTCGAGAATTCACCCCTCCACTTT	CASSLFLENSPLHF
TRBV19	TRBJ2-6	NA	TRBD1	TGTGCCAGTAGTTCCTTACAGGGGGCGGCTTTTTCTGGGGCCAACGTCCTGACTTTC	CASSSLQGAAFSGANVLTF